These 7 T cell receptor beta chains were all obtained from the same sample, sequenced in a study of post-analysis software for immune sequencing data (dated by TCRdb to the mid-2010s). Broad study findings and their caveats: Significantly higher frequencies in patients than in controls were found for about five TRBV segments, including TRBV5-6, TRBV5-1 and TRBV20-1.

These TCRs' antigens remain unknown. Library preparation used PCR. This sample was sequenced with an Illumina HiSeq 2500. Unique molecular identifiers were incorporated into TCR beta cDNA libraries to reduce PCR and sequencing biases. TCRdb's own reprocessing of the public reads used fastp at Q25 and MiXCR and kept productive beta chains. All rows with the same CDR3 protein become a single entry with the most common DNA and genes. In all, the sample holds fewer than 850,000 distinct CDR3 sequences, and roughly 50% of those were seen once. The ten largest clonotypes hold 4.9% of the sample. Input material: blood. The source of these receptors is a girl under 18 with multiple sclerosis.

This clonotype was seen only a few times. V gene TRBV29-1 combines with J gene TRBJ2-7; weak D call: TRBD1 (6 bases). This CDR3 contains 13 residues. Trimming left V 3 bases short and J 0 bases short, with 9 bases between. Germline V gives CDR1 SQVTM, CDR2 ANQGSEA. CDR3 sequence reads: CSVEQTGSYEQYF. Written as DNA, the CDR3 is TGCAGCGTTGAGCAGACAGGCTCCTACGAGCAGTACTTC.

The chain links TRBV24-1 to TRBJ1-5; 8 positions match TRBD1. The CDR3 contains 19 residues. Losses at the gene ends were 1 base for V and 0 bases for J; bases not matched to a gene: 10. The V gene's germline CDR1 is KGHDR and CDR2 SFDVKD. In nucleotides, the CDR3 is TGTGCCACCAGTGATTTAGGGACAGGAGTCGTGTTTAGCAATCAGCCCCAGCATTTT. This translates into CATSDLGTGVVFSNQPQHF.

On this clonotype: It may be a read error: a sequence one base away is much more abundant. The V gene is TRBV5-5, the J gene TRBJ2-7; TRBD2 is a possible D gene (7 bases). The CDR3 spans 14 residues. V was cut by 3 bases and J by 4 bases, with 14 bases left in between. Germline V lookup: CDR1 SGHKS, CDR2 YYEKEE (reference sequence). The CDR3 loop is CASSWEGHLYEQYF. The CDR3 DNA reads as TGTGCCAGCAGCTGGGAGGGACACTTATACGAGCAGTACTTC. The whole variable domain, remainder taken from reference TRBV5-5 and TRBJ2-7, is DAGVTQSPTHLIKTRGQQVTLRCSPISGHKSVSWYQQVLGQGPQFIFQYYEKEERGRGNFPDRFSARQFPNYSSELNVNALLLGDSALYLCASSWEGHLYEQYFGPGTRLTVT.

J is TRBJ2-5 and V is TRBV20-1; tentative D call: TRBD2 (5 bases). From germline, CDR1 is DFQATT and CDR2 SNEGSKA (reference sequence). Trimming stripped 7 bases from V and 4 bases from J, with 13 bases between. The CDR3 covers 12 residues. CDR3 DNA sequence: TGCAGTGTAGCGTCCGGGTCAGAGACCCAGTACTTC. It codes for CSVASGSETQYF.

Here the CDR3 DNA reads TGTGCCAGCAGTGGAGCAGGGACAGCCAAAAACATTCAGTACTTC. Residues: CASSGAGTAKNIQYF. V is TRBV28 and J is TRBJ2-4, with D possibly being TRBD1 or TRBD2 (5 bases each). Germline CDR1 and CDR2: MDHEN and SYDVKM. V was trimmed by 5 bases and J by 0 bases, leaving 11 bases between them. The CDR3 covers 15 residues.

The chain has TRBV7-9 and TRBJ2-7, with unresolved D. This CDR3 contains 14 residues. V lost 5 bases and J lost 2, with 13 bases in between. Germline V CDR1 and CDR2: SEHNR, FQNEAQ (reference sequence). CDR3 sequence (DNA): TGTGCCAGCAGCCCACCCCGGAAACCCTACGAGCAGTACTTC. It encodes CASSPPRKPYEQYF.

The sample holds one count of this clonotype. The chain couples TRBV30 to TRBJ1-1; D remains ambiguous. The CDR3 is 15 residues long. CDR1 is GTSNPN, CDR2 SVGIG, per germline (reference sequence). Trimming pared 0 bases from V and 1 base from J, leaving 12 bases between. The CDR3 loop is CAWSVRPEWNTEAFF. In DNA form, the CDR3 reads TGTGCCTGGAGTGTAAGGCCGGAGTGGAACACTGAAGCTTTCTTT. Full variable domain (remainder filled in from reference TRBV30 and TRBJ1-1): SQTIHQWPATLVQPVGSPLSLECTVEGTSNPNLYWYRQAAGRGLQLLFYSVGIGQISSEVPQNLSASRPQDRQFILSSKKLLLSDSGFYLCAWSVRPEWNTEAFFGQGTRLTVV.